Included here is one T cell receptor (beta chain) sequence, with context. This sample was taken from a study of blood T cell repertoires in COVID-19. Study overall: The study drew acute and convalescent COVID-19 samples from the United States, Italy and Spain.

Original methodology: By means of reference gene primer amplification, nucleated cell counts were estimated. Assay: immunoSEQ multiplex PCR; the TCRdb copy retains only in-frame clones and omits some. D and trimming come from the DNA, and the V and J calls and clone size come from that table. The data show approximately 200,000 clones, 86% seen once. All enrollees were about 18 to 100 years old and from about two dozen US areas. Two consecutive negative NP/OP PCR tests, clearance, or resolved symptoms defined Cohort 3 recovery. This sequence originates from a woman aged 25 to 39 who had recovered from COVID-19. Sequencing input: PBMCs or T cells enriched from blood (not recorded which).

CDR3 DNA: TGTGCCAGCAGTTTAGGCGGGTGGGAGCCCCAGCATTTT. Residues: CASSLGGWEPQHF. The J gene is TRBJ1-5, the V gene TRBV28; D remains ambiguous. The germline gives CDR1 MDHEN, CDR2 SYDVKM. The ends were cut back, 2 bases at V and 8 bases at J, with 10 bases in the middle. This CDR3 has 13 amino acids.